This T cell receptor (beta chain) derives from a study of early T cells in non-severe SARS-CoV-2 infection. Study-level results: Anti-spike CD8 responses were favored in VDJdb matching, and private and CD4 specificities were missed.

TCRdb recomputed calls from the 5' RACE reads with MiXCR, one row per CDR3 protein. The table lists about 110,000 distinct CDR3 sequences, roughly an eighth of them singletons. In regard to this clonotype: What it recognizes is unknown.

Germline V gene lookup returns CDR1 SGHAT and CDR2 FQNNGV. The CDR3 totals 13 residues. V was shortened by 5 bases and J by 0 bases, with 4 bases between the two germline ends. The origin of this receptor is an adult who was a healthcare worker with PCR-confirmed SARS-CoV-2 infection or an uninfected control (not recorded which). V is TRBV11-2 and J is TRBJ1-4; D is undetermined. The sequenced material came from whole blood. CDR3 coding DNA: TGTGCCAGCAGCCCTGCAACTAATGAAAAACTGTTTTTT. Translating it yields CASSPATNEKLFF.